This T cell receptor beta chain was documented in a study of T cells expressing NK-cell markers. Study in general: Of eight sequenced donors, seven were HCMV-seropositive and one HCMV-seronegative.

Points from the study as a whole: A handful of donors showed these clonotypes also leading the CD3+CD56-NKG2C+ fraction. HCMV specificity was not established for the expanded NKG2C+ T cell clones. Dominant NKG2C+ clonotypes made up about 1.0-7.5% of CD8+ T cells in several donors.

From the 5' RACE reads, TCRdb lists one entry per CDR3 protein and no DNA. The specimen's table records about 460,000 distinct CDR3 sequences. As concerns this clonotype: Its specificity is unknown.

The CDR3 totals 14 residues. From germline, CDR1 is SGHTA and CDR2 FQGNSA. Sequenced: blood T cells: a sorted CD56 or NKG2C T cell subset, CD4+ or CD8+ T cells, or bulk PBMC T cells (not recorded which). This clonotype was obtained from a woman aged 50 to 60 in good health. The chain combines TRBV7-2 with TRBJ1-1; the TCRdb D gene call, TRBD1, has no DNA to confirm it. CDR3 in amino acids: CASSVGQAGTEAFF.